This T cell receptor beta chain stems from a study of T cell responses to AZD1222 COVID-19 vaccine. Method: immunoSEQ multiplex PCR; TCRdb's copy keeps in-frame clones and lacks some. The sample has about 120,000 clones; approximately 94% are singletons. This clone was counted once. The TCR originated in an adult who received the AZD1222 COVID-19 vaccine. Sequencing used peripheral blood, obtained 28 days after the second AZD1222 dose.

This chain's CDR3 is CASSYFGGLNTEAFF. The CDR3 nucleotides are TGTGCCAGCAGTTACTTTGGGGGCCTGAACACTGAAGCTTTCTTT. The chain recombines TRBV6-5 with TRBJ1-1; TRBD1 is a possible D gene (6 bases). Germline CDR1 is MNHEY and CDR2 is SVGAGI. Trimming stripped 1 base from V and 0 bases from J, with 9 bases between. The CDR3 sequence is 15 residues long.